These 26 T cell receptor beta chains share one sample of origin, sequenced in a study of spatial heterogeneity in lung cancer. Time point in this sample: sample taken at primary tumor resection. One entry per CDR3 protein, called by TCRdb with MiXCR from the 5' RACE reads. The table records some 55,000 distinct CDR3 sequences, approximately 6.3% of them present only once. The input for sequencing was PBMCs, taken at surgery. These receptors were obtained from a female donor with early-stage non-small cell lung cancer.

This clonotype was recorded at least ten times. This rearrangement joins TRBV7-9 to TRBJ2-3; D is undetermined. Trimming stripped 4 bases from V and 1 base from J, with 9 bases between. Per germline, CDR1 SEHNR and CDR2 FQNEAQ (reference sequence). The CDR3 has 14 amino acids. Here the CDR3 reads CASSSFFGTDTQYF. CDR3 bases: TGTGCCAGCAGCTCATTCTTCGGCACAGATACGCAGTATTTT.

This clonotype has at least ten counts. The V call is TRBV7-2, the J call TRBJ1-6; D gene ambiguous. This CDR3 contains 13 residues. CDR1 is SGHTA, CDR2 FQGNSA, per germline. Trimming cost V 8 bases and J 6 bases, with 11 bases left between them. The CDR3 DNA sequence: TGTGCCAGCGCCACAGTTTCTAATTCACCCCTCCACTTT. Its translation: CASATVSNSPLHF.

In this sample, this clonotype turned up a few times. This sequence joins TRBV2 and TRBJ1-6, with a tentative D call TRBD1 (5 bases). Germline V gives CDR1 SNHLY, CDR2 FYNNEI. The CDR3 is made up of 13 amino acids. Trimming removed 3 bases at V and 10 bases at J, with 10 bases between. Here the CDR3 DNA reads TGTGCCAGCAGTGACAGGGTTTTCTCACCCCTCCACTTT. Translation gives CASSDRVFSPLHF.

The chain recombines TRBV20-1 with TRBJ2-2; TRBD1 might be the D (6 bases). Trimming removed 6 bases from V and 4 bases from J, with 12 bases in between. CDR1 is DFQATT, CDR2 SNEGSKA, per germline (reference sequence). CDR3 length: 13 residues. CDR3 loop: CSAETTGTGELFF. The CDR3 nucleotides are TGCAGTGCCGAAACGACAGGCACCGGGGAGCTGTTTTTT.

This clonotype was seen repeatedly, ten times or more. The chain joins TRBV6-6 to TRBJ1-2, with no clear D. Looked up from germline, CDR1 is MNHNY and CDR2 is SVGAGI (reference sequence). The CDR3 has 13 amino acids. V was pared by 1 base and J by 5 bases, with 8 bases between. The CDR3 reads CASSYFTEYGYTF. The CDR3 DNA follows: TGTGCCAGCAGTTACTTTACGGAGTATGGCTACACCTTC.

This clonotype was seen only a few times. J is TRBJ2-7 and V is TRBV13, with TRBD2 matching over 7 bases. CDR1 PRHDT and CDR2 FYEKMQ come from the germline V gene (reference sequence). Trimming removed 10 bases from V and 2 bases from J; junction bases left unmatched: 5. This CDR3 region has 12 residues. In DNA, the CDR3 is TGTGCCACCGGGCGGGAGCCCTACGAGCAGTACTTC. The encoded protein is CATGREPYEQYF.

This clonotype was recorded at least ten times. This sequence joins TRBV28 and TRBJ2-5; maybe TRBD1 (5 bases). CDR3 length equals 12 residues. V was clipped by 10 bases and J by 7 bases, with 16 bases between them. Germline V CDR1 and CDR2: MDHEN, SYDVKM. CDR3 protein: CATNPGFPTQYF. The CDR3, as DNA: TGTGCCACAAACCCAGGGTTTCCGACCCAGTACTTC.

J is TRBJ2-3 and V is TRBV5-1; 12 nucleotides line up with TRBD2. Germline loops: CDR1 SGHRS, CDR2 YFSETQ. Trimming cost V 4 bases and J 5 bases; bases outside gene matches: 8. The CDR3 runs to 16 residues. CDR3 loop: CASSPSLAGGGDTQYF. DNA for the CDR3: TGCGCCAGCAGCCCATCACTAGCGGGGGGCGGAGATACGCAGTATTTT.

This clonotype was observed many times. CDR3 region: CASSLAGTRGETQYF. The CDR3 coding sequence is TGCGCCAGCAGCTTGGCCGGAACTCGAGGGGAGACCCAGTACTTC. The chain joins TRBV5-1 to TRBJ2-5; TRBD2 might be the D (5 bases). CDR1 is SGHRS, CDR2 YFSETQ, per germline. V was clipped by 0 bases and J by 5 bases, with 14 bases between them. The CDR3 is 15 amino acids.

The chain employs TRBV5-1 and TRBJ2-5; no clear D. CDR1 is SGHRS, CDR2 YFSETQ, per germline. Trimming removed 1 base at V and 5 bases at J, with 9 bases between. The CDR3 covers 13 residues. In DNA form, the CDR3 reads TGCGCCAGCAGCTTGCAGGTTGGGGAGACCCAGTACTTC. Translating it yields CASSLQVGETQYF.

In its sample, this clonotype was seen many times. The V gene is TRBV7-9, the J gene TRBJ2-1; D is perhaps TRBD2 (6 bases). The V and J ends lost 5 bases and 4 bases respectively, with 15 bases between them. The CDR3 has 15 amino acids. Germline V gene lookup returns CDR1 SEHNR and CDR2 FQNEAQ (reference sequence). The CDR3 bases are TGTGCCAGCAGCAACCGGGACTCCTTTTACAATGAGCAGTTCTTC. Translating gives CASSNRDSFYNEQFF.

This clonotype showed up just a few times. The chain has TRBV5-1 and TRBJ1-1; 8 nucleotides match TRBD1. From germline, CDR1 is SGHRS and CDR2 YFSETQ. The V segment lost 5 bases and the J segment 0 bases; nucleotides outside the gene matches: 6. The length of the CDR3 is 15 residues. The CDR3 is CASRPEDRVNTEAFF. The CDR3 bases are TGCGCCAGCAGACCCGAGGACAGGGTGAACACTGAAGCTTTCTTT.

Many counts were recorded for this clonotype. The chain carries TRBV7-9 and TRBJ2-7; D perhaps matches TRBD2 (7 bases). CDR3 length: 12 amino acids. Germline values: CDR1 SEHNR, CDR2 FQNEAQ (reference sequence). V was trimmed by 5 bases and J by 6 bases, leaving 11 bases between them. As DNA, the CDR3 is TGTGCCAGCAGCCTAGGGGGGGGCGAGCAGTACGTC. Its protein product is CASSLGGGEQYV.

The CDR3 loop reads CARPGHRLYEQYF. The CDR3 bases are TGTGCCAGGCCGGGACATCGGCTCTACGAGCAGTACTTC. This chain links TRBV6-8 with TRBJ2-7; maybe TRBD1 (6 bases). The CDR3 has 13 residues. Germline V lookup: CDR1 MNHGY, CDR2 SAAAGT. V was trimmed by 9 bases and J by 3 bases, leaving 15 bases between them.

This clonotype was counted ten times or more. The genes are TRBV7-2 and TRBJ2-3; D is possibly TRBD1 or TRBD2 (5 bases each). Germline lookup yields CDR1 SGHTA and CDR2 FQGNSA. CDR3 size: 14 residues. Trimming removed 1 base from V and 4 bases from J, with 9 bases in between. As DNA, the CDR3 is TGTGCCAGCAGCTTAGGGCTGGGGGCAGATACGCAGTATTTT. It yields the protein CASSLGLGADTQYF.

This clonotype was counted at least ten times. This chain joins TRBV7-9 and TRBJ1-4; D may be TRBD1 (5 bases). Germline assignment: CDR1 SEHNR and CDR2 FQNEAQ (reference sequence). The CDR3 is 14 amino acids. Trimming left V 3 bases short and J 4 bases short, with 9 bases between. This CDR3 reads CASSLGGSNEKLFF. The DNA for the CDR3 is TGTGCCAGCAGCTTGGGGGGGAGTAATGAAAAACTGTTTTTT.

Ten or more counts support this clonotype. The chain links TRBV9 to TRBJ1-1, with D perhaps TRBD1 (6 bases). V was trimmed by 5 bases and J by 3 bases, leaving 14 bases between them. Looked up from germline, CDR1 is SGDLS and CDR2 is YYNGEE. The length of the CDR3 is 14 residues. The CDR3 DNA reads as TGTGCCAGCAGTGGTAACAGGGTTGACACTGAAGCTTTCTTT. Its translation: CASSGNRVDTEAFF.

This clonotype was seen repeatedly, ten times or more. The CDR3 sequence is CASSTRGMDQPQHF. The CDR3 bases are TGTGCCAGCTCGACCCGGGGGATGGATCAGCCCCAGCATTTT. V is TRBV6-5 and J is TRBJ1-5; D is perhaps TRBD1 (5 bases). Germline V gene data show CDR1 as MNHEY and CDR2 as SVGAGI. The CDR3 extends over 14 amino acids. The V end was cut by 8 bases, the J end by 5 bases, with 16 bases between.

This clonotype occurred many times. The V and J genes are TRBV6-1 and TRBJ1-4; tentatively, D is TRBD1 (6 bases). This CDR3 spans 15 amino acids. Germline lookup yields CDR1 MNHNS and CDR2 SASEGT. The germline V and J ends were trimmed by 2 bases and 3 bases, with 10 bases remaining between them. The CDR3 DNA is TGTGCCAGCAGTGAACAGGGGTTGTCTAATGAAAAACTGTTTTTT. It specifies CASSEQGLSNEKLFF.

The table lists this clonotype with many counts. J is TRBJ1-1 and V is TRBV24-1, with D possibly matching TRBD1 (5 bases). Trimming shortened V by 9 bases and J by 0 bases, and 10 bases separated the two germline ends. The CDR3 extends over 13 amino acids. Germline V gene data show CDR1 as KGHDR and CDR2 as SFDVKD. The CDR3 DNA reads TGTGCCACCGGGGACGGCATGAACACTGAAGCTTTCTTT. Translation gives CATGDGMNTEAFF.

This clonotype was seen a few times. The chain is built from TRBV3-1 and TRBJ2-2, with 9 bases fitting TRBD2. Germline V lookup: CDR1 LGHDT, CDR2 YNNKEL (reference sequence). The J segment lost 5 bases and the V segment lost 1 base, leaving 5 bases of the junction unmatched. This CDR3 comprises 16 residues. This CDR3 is CASSQGAGGGTGELFF. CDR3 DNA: TGTGCCAGCAGCCAAGGAGCGGGAGGTGGGACCGGGGAGCTGTTTTTT.

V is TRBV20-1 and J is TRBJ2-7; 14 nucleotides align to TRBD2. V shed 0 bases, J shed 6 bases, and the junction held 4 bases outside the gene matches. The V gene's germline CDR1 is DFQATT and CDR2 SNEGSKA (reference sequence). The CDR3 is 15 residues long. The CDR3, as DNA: TGCAGTGCTAGAGAGGGACTAGCGGGAGTCCTCGAGCAGTACTTC. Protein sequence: CSAREGLAGVLEQYF.

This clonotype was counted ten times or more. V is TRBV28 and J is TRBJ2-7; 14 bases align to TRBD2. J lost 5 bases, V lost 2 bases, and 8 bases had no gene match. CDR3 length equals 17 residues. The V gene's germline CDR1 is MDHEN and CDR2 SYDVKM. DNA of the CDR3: TGTGCCAGCAGTTTAAGGACTAGCGGGAGGAAGAGCAACGAGCAGTACTTC. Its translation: CASSLRTSGRKSNEQYF.

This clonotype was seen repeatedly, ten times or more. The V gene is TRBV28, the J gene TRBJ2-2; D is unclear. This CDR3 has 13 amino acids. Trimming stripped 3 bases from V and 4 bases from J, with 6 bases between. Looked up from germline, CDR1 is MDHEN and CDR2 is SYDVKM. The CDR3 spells CASSFWSTGELFF. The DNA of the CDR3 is TGTGCCAGCAGTTTCTGGAGCACCGGGGAGCTGTTTTTT.

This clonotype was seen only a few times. The CDR3 reads CASSQGPENTEAFF. The CDR3 nucleotides read TGTGCCAGCAGCCAAGGACCTGAGAACACTGAAGCTTTCTTT. This chain connects TRBV3-1 to TRBJ1-1; D not resolved. Trimming stripped 1 base from V and 1 base from J, with 7 bases between. The CDR3 runs to 14 residues. Germline V gene sequence: CDR1 LGHDT, CDR2 YNNKEL (reference sequence).

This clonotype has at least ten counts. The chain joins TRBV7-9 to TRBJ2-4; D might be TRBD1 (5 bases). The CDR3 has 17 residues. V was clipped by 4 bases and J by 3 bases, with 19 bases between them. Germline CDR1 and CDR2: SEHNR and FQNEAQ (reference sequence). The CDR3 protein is CASSWQGDPRGKNIQYF. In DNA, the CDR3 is TGTGCCAGCAGCTGGCAGGGTGACCCTAGGGGCAAAAACATTCAGTACTTC. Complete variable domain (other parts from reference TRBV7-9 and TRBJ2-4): DTGVSQNPRHKITKRGQNVTFRCDPISEHNRLYWYRQTLGQGPEFLTYFQNEAQLEKSRLLSDRFSAERPKGSFSTLEIQRTEQGDSAMYLCASSWQGDPRGKNIQYFGAGTRLSVL.